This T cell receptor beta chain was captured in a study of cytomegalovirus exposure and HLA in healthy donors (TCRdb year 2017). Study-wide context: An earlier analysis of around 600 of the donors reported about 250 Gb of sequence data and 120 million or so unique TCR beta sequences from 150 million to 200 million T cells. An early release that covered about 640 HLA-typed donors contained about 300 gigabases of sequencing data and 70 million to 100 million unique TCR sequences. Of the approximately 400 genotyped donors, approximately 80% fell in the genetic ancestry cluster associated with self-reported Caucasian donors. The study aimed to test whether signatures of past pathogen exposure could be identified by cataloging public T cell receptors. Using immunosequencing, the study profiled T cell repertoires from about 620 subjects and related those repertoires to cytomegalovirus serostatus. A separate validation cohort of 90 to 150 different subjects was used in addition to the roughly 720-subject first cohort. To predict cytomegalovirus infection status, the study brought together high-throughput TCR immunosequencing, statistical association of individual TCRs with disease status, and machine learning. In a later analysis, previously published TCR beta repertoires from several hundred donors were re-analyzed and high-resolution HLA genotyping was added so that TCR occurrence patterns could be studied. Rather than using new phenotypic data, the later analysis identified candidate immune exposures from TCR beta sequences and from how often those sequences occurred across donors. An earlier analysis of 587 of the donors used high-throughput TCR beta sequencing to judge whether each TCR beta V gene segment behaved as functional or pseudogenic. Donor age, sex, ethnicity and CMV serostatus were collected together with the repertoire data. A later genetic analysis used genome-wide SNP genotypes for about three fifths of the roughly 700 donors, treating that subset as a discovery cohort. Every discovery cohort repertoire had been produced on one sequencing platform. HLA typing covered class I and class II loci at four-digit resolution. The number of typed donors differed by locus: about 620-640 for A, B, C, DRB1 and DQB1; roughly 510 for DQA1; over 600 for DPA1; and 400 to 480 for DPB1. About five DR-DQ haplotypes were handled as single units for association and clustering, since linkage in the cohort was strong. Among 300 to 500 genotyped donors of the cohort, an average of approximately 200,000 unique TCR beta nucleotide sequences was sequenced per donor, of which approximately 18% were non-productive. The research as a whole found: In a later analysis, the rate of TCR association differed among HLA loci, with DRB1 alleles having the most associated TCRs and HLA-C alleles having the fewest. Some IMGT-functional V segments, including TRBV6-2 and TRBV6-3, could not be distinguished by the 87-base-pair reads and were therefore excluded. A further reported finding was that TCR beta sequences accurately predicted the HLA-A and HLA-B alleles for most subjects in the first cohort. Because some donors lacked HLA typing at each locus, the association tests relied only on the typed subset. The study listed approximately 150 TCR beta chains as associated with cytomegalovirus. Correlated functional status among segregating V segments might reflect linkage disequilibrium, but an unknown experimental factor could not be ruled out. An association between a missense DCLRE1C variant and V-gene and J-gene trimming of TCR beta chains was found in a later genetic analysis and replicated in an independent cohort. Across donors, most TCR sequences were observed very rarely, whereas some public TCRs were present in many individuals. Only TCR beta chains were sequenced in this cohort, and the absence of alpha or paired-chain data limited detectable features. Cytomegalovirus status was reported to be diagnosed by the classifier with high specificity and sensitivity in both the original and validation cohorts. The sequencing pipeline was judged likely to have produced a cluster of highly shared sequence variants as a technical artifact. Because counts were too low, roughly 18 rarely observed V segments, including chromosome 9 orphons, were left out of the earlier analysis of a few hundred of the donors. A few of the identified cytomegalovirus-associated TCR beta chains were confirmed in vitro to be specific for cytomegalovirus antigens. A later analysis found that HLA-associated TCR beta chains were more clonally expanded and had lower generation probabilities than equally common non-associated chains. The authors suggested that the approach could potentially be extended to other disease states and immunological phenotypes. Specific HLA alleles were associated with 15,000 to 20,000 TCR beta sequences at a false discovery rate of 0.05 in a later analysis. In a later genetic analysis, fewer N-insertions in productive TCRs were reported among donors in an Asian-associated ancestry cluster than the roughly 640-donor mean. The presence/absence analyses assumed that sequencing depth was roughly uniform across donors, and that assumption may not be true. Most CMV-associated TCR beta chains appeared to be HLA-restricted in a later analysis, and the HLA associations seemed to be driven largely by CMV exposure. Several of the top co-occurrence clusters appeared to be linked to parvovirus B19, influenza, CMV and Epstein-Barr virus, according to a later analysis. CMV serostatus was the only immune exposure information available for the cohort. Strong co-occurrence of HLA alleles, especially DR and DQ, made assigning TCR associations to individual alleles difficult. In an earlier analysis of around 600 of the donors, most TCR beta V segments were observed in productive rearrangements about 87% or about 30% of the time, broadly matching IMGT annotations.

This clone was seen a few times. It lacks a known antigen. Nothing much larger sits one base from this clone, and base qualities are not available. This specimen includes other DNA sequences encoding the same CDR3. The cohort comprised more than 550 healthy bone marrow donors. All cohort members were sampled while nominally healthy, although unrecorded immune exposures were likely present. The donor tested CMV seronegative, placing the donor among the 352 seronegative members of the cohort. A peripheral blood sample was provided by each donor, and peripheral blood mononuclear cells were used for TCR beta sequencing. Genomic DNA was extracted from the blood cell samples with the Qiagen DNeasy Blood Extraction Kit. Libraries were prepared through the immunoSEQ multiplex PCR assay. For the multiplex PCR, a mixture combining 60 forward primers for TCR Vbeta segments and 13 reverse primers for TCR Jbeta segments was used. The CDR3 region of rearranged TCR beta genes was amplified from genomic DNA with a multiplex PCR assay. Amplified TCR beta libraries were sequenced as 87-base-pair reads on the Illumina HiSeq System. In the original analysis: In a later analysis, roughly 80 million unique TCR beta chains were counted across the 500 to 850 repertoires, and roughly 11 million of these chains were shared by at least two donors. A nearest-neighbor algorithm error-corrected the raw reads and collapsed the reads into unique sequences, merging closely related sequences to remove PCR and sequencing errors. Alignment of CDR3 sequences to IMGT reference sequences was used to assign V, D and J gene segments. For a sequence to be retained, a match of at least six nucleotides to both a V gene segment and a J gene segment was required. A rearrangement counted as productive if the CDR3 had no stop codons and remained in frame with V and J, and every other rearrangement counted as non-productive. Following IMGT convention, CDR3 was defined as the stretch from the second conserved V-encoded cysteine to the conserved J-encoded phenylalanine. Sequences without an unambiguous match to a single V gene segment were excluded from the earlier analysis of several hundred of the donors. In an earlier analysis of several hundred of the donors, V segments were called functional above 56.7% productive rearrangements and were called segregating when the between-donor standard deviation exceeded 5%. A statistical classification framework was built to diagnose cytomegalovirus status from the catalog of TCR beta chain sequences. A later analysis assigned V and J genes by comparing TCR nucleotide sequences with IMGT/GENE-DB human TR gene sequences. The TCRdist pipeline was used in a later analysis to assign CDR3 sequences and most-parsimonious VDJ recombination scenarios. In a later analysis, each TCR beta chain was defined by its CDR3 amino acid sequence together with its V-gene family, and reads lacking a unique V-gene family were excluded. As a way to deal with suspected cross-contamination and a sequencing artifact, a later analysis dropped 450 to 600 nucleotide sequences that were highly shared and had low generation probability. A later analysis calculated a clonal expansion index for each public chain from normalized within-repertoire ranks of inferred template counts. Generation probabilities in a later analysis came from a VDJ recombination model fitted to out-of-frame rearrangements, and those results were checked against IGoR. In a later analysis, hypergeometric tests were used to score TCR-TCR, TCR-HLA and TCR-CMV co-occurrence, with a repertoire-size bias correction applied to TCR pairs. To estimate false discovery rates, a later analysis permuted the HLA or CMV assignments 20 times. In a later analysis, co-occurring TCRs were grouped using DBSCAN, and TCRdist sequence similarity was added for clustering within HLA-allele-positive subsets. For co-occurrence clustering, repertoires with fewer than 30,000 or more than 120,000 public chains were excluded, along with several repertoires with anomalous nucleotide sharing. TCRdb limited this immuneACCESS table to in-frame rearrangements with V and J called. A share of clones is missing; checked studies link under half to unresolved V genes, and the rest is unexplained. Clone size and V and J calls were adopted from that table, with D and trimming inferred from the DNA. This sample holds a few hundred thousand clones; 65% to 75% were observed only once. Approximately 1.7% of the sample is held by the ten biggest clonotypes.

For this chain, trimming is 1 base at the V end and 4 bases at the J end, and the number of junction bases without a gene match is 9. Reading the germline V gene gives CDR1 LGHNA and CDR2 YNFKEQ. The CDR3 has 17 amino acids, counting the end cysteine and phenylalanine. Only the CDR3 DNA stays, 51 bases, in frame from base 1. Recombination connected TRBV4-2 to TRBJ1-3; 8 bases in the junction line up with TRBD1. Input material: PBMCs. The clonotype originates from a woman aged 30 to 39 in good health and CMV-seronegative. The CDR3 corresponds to CASSQVKPGGEGNTIYF. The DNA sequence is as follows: TGTGCCAGCAGCCAAGTTAAACCAGGGGGCGAAGGAAACACCATATATTTT.